This T cell receptor (beta chain) came from a study of blood T cells in healthy people across ages. The second PCR ran roughly 6 to 11 cycles with a sample-barcoded 5' primer and J-beta primers. All cDNA molecules were each tagged by a template-switch adaptor with 12 random nucleotides. TCRdb called the 5' RACE reads again in MiXCR, with one record for every CDR3 protein. The profile shows approximately 830,000 distinct CDR3 sequences, about 62% of them singletons. The ends were cut back, 0 bases at V and 2 bases at J, with 13 bases in the middle. The CDR3 covers 17 residues. The chain has TRBV12-3 or TRBV12-4 and TRBJ1-4; possibly TRBD1 for D (5 bases). The specimen sequenced was blood. The sequence was obtained from a man aged 25 to 45 in good health. CDR3 in amino acids: CASSLAPRDATNEKLFF. The CDR3 nucleotides are TGTGCCAGCAGTTTAGCTCCCAGGGATGCGACTAATGAAAAACTGTTTTTT.